The TCR beta chain under discussion was sequenced for a study of T cell changes during pregnancy in multiple sclerosis. Sequencing used immunoSEQ multiplex PCR; TCRdb keeps in-frame clones, though not all of them. This table has approximately 44,000 clones, about 88% appearing once. This CDR3 comprises 15 residues. The junction had 6 bases not matched to a gene; V was cut back by 5 bases and J by 4 bases. Germline assignment: CDR1 SGHTA and CDR2 FQGNSA. This chain links TRBV7-2 with TRBJ1-4; 8 bases agree with TRBD1. Sequences were derived from CD4+ T cells from peripheral blood mononuclear cells, sampled in the first trimester of pregnancy. The TCR sequence derives from a female donor with multiple sclerosis, enrolled in a pregnancy study. CDR3 region: CASSPRGRLNEKLFF. In DNA, the CDR3 is TGTGCCAGCAGCCCCAGGGGGCGCCTTAATGAAAAACTGTTTTTT.